The clone carrying this T cell receptor (beta chain) turned up a few times. From germline, CDR1 is DFQATT and CDR2 SNEGSKA (reference sequence). CDR3 length equals 15 residues. Trimming took off 0 bases at V and 5 bases at J, with 13 bases between the two ends. The data stem from a study of identical twins. TCRdb re-called the 5' RACE reads with MiXCR, one entry per CDR3 protein. The repertoire holds about 470,000 distinct CDR3 sequences, around 24% seen once, with 2.5% to 3.5% in the top ten. This same sample was also part of a study on T cells expressing NK-cell markers.

The chain couples TRBV20-1 to TRBJ2-2; D gene unclear. This TCR was sampled from a woman aged 18-29 years in good health. Sample: CD4+ T cells sorted from blood. The CDR3 spells CSARDGYRMTGELFF. The CDR3 coding sequence is TGCAGTGCTAGAGACGGATACCGAATGACCGGGGAGCTGTTTTTT.